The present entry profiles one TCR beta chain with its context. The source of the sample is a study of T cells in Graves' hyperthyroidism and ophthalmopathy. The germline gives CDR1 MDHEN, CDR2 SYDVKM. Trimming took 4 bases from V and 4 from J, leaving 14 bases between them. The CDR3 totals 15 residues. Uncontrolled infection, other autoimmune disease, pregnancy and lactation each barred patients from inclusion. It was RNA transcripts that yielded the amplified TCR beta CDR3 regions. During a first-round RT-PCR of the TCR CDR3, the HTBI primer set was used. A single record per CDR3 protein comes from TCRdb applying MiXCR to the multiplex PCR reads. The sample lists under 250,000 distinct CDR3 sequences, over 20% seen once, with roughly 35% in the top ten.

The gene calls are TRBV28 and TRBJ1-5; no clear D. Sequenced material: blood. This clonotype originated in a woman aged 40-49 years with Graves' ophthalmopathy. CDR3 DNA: TGTGCCAGCAGTTCGGTTCGAGTACCTAATCAGCCCCAGCATTTT. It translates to CASSSVRVPNQPQHF.